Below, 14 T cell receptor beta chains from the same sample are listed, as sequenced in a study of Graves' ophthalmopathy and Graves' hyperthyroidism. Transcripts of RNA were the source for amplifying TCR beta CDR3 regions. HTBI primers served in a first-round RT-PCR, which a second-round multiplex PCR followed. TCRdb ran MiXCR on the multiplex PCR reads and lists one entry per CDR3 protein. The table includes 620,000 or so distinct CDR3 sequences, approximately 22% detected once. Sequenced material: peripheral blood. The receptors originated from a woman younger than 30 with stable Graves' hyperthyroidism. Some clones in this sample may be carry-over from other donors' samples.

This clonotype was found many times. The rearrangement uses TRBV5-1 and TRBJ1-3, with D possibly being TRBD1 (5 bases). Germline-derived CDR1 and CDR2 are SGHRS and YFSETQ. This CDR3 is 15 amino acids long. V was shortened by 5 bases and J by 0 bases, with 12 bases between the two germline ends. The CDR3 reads CASSRAGSSGNTIYF. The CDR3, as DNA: TGCGCCAGCAGTCGGGCAGGGAGCTCTGGAAACACCATATATTTT. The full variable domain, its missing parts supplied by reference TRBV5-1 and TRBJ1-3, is KAGVTQTPRYLIKTRGQQVTLSCSPISGHRSVSWYQQTPGQGLQFLFEYFSETQRNKGNFPGRFSGRQFSNSRSEMNVSTLELGDSALYLCASSRAGSSGNTIYFGEGSWLTVV.

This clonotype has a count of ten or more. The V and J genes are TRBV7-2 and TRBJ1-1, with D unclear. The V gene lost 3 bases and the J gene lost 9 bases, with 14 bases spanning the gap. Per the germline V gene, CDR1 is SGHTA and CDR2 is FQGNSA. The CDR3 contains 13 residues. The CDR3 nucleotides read TGTGCCAGCAGCTTGATGACCGTGGCGAAAGCTTTCTTT. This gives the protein CASSLMTVAKAFF.

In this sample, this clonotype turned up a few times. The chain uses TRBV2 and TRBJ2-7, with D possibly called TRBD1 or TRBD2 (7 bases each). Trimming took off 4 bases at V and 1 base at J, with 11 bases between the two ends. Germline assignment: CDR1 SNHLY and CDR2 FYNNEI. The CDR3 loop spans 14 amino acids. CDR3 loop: CASSGGGQSYEQYF. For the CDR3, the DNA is TGTGCCAGCAGTGGGGGGGGACAGTCCTACGAGCAGTACTTC.

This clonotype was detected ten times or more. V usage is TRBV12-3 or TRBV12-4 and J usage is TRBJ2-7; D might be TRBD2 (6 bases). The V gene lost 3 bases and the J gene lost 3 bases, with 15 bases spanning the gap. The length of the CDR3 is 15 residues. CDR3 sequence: CASSFKEGPIYEQYF. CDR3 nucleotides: TGTGCCAGCAGTTTTAAGGAGGGACCGATCTACGAGCAGTACTTC.

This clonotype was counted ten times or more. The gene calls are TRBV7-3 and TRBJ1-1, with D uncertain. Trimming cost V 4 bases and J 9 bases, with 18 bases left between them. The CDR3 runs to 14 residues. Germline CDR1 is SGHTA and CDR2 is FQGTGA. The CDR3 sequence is CASSSAGDPRQAFF. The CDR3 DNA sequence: TGTGCCAGCAGCTCCGCGGGAGACCCGCGACAAGCTTTCTTT.

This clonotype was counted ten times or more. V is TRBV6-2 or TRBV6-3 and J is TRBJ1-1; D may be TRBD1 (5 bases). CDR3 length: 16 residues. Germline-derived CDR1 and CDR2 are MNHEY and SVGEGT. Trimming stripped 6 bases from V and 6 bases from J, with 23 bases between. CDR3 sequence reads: CASRTSQGRGASEAFF. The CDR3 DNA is TGTGCCAGCAGAACCTCCCAAGGAAGGGGCGCGTCTGAAGCTTTCTTT.

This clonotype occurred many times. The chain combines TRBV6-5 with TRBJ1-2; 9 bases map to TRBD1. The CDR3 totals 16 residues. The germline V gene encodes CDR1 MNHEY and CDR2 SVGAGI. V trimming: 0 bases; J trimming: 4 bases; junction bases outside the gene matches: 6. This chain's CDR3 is CASSYSIQGATYGYTF. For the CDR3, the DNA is TGTGCCAGCAGTTACTCGATACAGGGGGCCACCTATGGCTACACCTTC.

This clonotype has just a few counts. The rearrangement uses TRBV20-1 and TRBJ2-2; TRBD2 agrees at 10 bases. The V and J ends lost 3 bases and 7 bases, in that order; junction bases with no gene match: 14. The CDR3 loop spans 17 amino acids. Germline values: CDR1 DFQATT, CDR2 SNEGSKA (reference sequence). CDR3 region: CSARAPLGTSVGGELFF. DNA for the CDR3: TGCAGTGCTAGGGCCCCTCTCGGGACTAGCGTGGGCGGGGAGCTGTTTTTT.

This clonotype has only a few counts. CDR3 amino acids: CASYIGGREKLFF. CDR3 sequence (DNA): TGTGCCAGCTATATCGGGGGGAGGGAAAAACTGTTTTTT. This rearrangement joins TRBV6-1 to TRBJ1-4, with D tentatively TRBD1 (5 bases). The CDR3 loop spans 13 amino acids. Germline V gene data show CDR1 as MNHNS and CDR2 as SASEGT. V was pared by 8 bases and J by 8 bases, with 15 bases between.

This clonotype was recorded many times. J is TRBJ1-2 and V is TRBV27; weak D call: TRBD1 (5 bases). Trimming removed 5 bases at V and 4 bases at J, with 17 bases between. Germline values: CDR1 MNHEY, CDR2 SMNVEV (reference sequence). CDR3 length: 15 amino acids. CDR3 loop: CASSVSGTAFYGYTF. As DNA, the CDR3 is TGTGCCAGCAGTGTCTCCGGGACTGCGTTCTATGGCTACACCTTC.

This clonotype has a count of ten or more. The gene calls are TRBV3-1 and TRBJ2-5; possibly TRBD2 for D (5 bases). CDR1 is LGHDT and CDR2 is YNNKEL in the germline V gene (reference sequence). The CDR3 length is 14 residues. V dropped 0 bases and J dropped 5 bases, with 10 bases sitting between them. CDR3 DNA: TGTGCCAGCAGCCAAGAGGTTAGCGTGGAGACCCAGTACTTC. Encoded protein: CASSQEVSVETQYF.

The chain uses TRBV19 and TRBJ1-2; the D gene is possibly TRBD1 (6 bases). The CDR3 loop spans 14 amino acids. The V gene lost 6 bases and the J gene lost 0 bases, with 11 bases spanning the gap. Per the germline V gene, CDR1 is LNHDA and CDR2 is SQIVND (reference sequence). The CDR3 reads CASSDRRSNYGYTF. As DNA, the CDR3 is TGTGCCAGTAGCGACAGGAGATCTAACTATGGCTACACCTTC.

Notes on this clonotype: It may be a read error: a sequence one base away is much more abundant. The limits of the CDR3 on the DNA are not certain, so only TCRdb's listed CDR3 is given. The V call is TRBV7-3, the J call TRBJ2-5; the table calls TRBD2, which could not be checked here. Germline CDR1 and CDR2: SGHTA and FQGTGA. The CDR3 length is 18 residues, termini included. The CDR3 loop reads CASSLWASGARSQETKYF.

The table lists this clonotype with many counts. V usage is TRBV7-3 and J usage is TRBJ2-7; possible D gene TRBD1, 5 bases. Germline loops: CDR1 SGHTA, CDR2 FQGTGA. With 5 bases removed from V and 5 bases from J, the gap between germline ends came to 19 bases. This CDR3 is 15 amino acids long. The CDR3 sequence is CASSTGVGRKDEQYF. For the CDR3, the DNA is TGTGCCAGCAGCACTGGGGTGGGGCGAAAGGACGAGCAGTACTTC.